The 20 T cell receptor beta chains below were found in one sample sequenced in a study of T-cell memory formation after mild COVID-19. TCRdb fed the 5' RACE reads into MiXCR, producing one record per CDR3 protein. The sample contains 470,000 or so distinct CDR3 sequences, around 25% of which appear only once. Sample: PBMCs or a T cell subset sorted from them (not recorded which). The receptors here all came from an adult woman who had mild COVID-19 (a few samples of this study predate the infection). Cell type and time point are not known.

This clonotype has more than one count but fewer than ten. The chain joins TRBV18 to TRBJ1-6; D is unresolved. Germline V gene data show CDR1 as KGHSH and CDR2 as LQKENI. Trimming removed 3 bases at V and 8 bases at J, with 11 bases between. The CDR3 is 14 amino acids. CDR3 in DNA: TGTGCCAGCTCACCGCTCAAAGAGGATTCACCCCTCCACTTT. As protein: CASSPLKEDSPLHF.

The chain recombines TRBV6-5 with TRBJ2-3, with D possibly TRBD1 on 5 matching bases. Deletions cut 5 bases from V and 3 bases from J, with 9 bases between. The germline V gene has CDR1 MNHEY and CDR2 SVGAGI. This CDR3 region has 13 residues. The CDR3: CASSIAGTDTQYF. The CDR3, as DNA: TGTGCCAGCAGTATCGCAGGGACAGATACGCAGTATTTT.

This clonotype showed up just once. The chain uses TRBV7-9 and TRBJ2-1; D perhaps matches TRBD2 (6 bases). Per the germline V gene, CDR1 is SEHNR and CDR2 is FQNEAQ (reference sequence). V was cut by 0 bases and J by 9 bases, with 18 bases left in between. CDR3 length: 16 amino acids. CDR3 bases: TGTGCCAGCAGCTTAGCGTTAAGACTAGGAACCAGTGAGCAGTTCTTC. Translated, it gives CASSLALRLGTSEQFF.

This clonotype appeared a few times. The rearrangement links TRBV6-6 to TRBJ2-7; D may match TRBD1 or TRBD2 (5 bases each). Germline lookup yields CDR1 MNHNY and CDR2 SVGAGI (reference sequence). The CDR3 totals 15 residues. V lost 5 bases, J lost 2 bases, and 16 bases lay in between. CDR3: CASSGASRATYEQYF. The CDR3 DNA reads as TGTGCCAGCAGTGGAGCTAGCAGGGCCACCTACGAGCAGTACTTC.

This chain links TRBV9 with TRBJ1-1; maybe TRBD1 (6 bases). This CDR3 spans 13 amino acids. Germline V gene lookup returns CDR1 SGDLS and CDR2 YYNGEE. V dropped 1 base and J dropped 3 bases, with 7 bases sitting between them. DNA for the CDR3: TGTGCCAGCAGCGTAACAGGGCACACTGAAGCTTTCTTT. Translation gives CASSVTGHTEAFF.

In DNA, the CDR3 is TGCAGCGTTGCCCGACAGGGGAACAACGAGCAGTACTTC. This sequence encodes CSVARQGNNEQYF. The J gene is TRBJ2-7, the V gene TRBV29-1, with 8 bases identical to TRBD1. Germline lookup yields CDR1 SQVTM and CDR2 ANQGSEA. The V and J ends lost 4 bases and 5 bases, in that order; junction bases with no gene match: 7. CDR3 length equals 13 residues.

This chain connects TRBV19 to TRBJ2-7; 7 nucleotides agree with TRBD2. The CDR3 extends over 11 amino acids. J was trimmed by 5 bases and V by 6 bases; bases with no gene match: 1. Germline V gene lookup returns CDR1 LNHDA and CDR2 SQIVND (reference sequence). CDR3 DNA: TGTGCCAGTAGGGCGGGAGACGAGCAGTACTTC. This codes for CASRAGDEQYF.

This sequence joins TRBV4-1 and TRBJ2-3; possibly TRBD2 for D (6 bases). CDR1 is MGHRA and CDR2 is YSYEKL in the germline V gene. The CDR3 loop spans 15 amino acids. V was trimmed by 4 bases and J by 5 bases, leaving 16 bases between them. CDR3 loop: CASSRVSSGEDTQYF. The CDR3 DNA is TGCGCCAGCAGCCGCGTCTCCTCGGGGGAAGATACGCAGTATTTT.

This chain connects TRBV6-5 to TRBJ2-2; D may be TRBD1 (5 bases). The CDR3 runs to 15 residues. V lost 7 bases, J lost 0 bases, and 12 bases lay in between. In germline, CDR1 is MNHEY, CDR2 SVGAGI. This CDR3 is CASTFTGTNTGELFF. In DNA, the CDR3 is TGTGCCAGCACCTTCACAGGAACGAACACCGGGGAGCTGTTTTTT.

The CDR3 here is CASGEGTEAFF. Written as DNA, the CDR3 is TGTGCCAGCGGCGAGGGCACTGAAGCTTTCTTT. The chain recombines TRBV7-3 with TRBJ1-1; D gene ambiguous. CDR3 length: 11 amino acids. CDR1 and CDR2 from the germline V gene are SGHTA and FQGTGA. Trimming stripped 8 bases from V and 4 bases from J, with 8 bases between.

This rearrangement joins TRBV5-6 to TRBJ1-1; D gene uncertain. The V gene's germline CDR1 is SGHDT and CDR2 YYEEEE. The V end was cut by 6 bases, the J end by 7 bases, with 19 bases between. The CDR3 has 14 residues. In nucleotides, the CDR3 is TGTGCCAGCACCCTGCGGGGTTACAGTGGTGAAGCTTTCTTT. This sequence encodes CASTLRGYSGEAFF.

This chain links TRBV7-3 with TRBJ1-1, with a weak D call TRBD1 (6 bases). Germline CDR1 SGHTA, CDR2 FQGTGA. This CDR3 has 14 residues. V was cut by 6 bases and J by 6 bases, with 17 bases left in between. CDR3 nucleotides: TGTGCCAGCAGTAAAACGGGACATCGGGCTGAAGCTTTCTTT. This encodes CASSKTGHRAEAFF.

This clonotype was detected a few times. The chain recombines TRBV27 with TRBJ1-3; the D is unclear. The CDR3 loop spans 13 amino acids. Germline V lookup: CDR1 MNHEY, CDR2 SMNVEV (reference sequence). Trimming cost V 4 bases and J 0 bases, with 4 bases left between them. The CDR3 sequence is CASSSASGNTIYF. In DNA form, the CDR3 reads TGTGCCAGCAGTTCAGCCTCTGGAAACACCATATATTTT.

The CDR3 nucleotides are TGTGCCAGCAGTCTCTTGGGGGGCGAGCAGTACTTC. This translates into CASSLLGGEQYF. The chain employs TRBV27 and TRBJ2-7; D might be TRBD2 (6 bases). Trimming took 5 bases from V and 6 from J, leaving 11 bases between them. This CDR3 has 12 amino acids. CDR1 is MNHEY and CDR2 is SMNVEV in the germline V gene (reference sequence).

This chain uses TRBV4-1 with TRBJ2-2; D not resolved. Germline V lookup: CDR1 MGHRA, CDR2 YSYEKL. This CDR3 is built from 16 residues. V shed 5 bases and J shed 3 bases, with 16 bases lying between them. CDR3 bases: TGCGCCAGCAGCAAAAACGCGAGAATTGACACCGGGGAGCTGTTTTTT. As protein: CASSKNARIDTGELFF.

The genes are TRBV6-5 and TRBJ1-1, with D uncertain. Trimming removed 5 bases from V and 4 bases from J, with 17 bases in between. Per germline, CDR1 MNHEY and CDR2 SVGAGI. The CDR3 is made up of 15 amino acids. The CDR3 sequence: CASSPQAAFGTEAFF. CDR3 sequence (DNA): TGTGCCAGCAGTCCGCAGGCGGCTTTTGGCACTGAAGCTTTCTTT.

This clonotype showed up many times. The chain couples TRBV12-3 or TRBV12-4 to TRBJ1-2, with D uncertain. Between the trimmed V and J ends, which lost 0 bases and 5 bases, there was a span of 4 bases. The CDR3 spans 12 residues. The CDR3: CASSLAGYGYTF. The CDR3, as DNA: TGTGCCAGCAGTTTAGCTGGGTATGGCTACACCTTC.

This clonotype was counted only a few times. V gene TRBV5-1 combines with J gene TRBJ1-1; a weak D match, TRBD1 (6 bases). The V gene lost 4 bases and the J gene lost 7 bases, with 17 bases spanning the gap. The CDR3 spans 14 residues. Germline CDR1 SGHRS, CDR2 YFSETQ. CDR3 region: CASSPAGQTLEAFF. The CDR3 coding sequence is TGCGCCAGCAGCCCCGCTGGACAGACCCTTGAAGCTTTCTTT.

This clonotype was counted many times. This chain joins TRBV5-1 and TRBJ2-5; no firm D call. This CDR3 is 11 amino acids long. The V and J ends lost 2 bases and 3 bases respectively, with 2 bases between them. Germline CDR1 is SGHRS and CDR2 is YFSETQ. CDR3 protein: CASSFEETQYF. CDR3 bases: TGCGCCAGCAGCTTCGAAGAGACCCAGTACTTC.

The chain carries TRBV2 and TRBJ1-6; 10 bases match TRBD1. Germline V gene data show CDR1 as SNHLY and CDR2 as FYNNEI. The CDR3 covers 15 residues. The V and J ends lost 6 bases and 7 bases, in that order; junction bases with no gene match: 6. CDR3 in DNA: TGTGCCAGCAGCGACAGGGGGCCATGGAATTCACCCCTCCACTTT. Its protein product is CASSDRGPWNSPLHF.